The T cell receptor (beta chain) described here comes from a study of shared clonotypes between healthy human individuals (TCRdb year 2020). Context from the whole study: A couple of women and three men aged 18 to 49 years were included in the cohort. For each donor, three plates each were used for CD4 naive and CD4 memory, two plates were used for CD8 naive, and one plate was used for CD8 memory. The study deeply sequenced blood TCR repertoires of about 5 healthy adults to estimate repertoire size and the extent of clonotype sharing between individuals. To increase sequencing depth and limit assay-specific biases, different laboratories used diverse techniques to prepare libraries and sequence TCR repertoires. Each donor's leukapheresis produced roughly between about 0.9 and 9.5 billion PBMCs.

The germline V gene (reference sequence) supplies CDR1 PRHDT and CDR2 FYEKMQ. The CDR3 has 13 amino acids, counting the end cysteine and phenylalanine. Here the CDR3 DNA is all that survives: 39 bases in frame from base 1. The junction shows trimming of 0 bases on V and 6 bases on J, plus 9 bases between the germline ends. Using the deep immunoSEQ assay, TCR CDR3 regions were amplified from genomic DNA by multiplex PCR. For each cell subset, the extracted genomic DNA was distributed evenly across all wells of several immunoSEQ 96-well plates, and each plate served as one replicate. For sorted subsets, about 0.2 ug genomic DNA, equal to tens of thousands of T cell genomes, was loaded into each replicate PCR. The purified libraries were quantified using a Qubit 3.0 fluorometer, sized with a Bioanalyzer 2100, and then quantified again using the KAPA Library Quantification kit. Every immunoSEQ 96-well plate was sequenced on a separate single-read 150-cycle Illumina NextSeq 550 flow cell. The original methods were these. The immunoSEQ output contained only junctional sequences without quality scores, so filtering could not match that applied to full-length reads. Sequences were annotated with PyIR, a Python wrapper for IgBLAST v1.9, and V/J genes and CDR3 were assigned using IMGT germline references. Reads were removed for weak V/J assignments (E-value above 1e-6), missing CDR3, stop codons, out-of-frame junctions, or ambiguous translated residues. V3J clonotypes were defined as sequences sharing an identical inferred V gene, J gene, and CDR3 amino acid sequence. To compute the percentage overlap between repertoires, the number of shared unique clonotypes was divided by the size of the smaller repertoire. Three approaches were used to assess repertoire richness: RTK rarefaction, the Chao1 estimator, and Recon v2.1 estimates of unobserved clonotypes. OLGA was used to compute generation probabilities for all TCRbeta clonotypes that the gDNA method yielded from a handful of donors. TCRdb carries this immuneACCESS record with in-frame sequences only. Its versions omit some clonotypes, under half of them owing to an unresolved V gene in the studies checked, with the rest unexplained. Clone size and the V and J calls come from that table; the DNA yielded D and trimming. In all, the sample holds approximately 980,000 clones, and over 60% of those were seen once. The biggest ten clones account for approximately 1.5% of the sample.

General study outcomes and caveats: Pairwise subsampling led to the expectation that sequencing depth would affect the degree of clonotype sharing among donors. Because the study included a small number of donors, the genetic and exposure-history diversity represented was limited. Even with the large sequencing depth, rarefaction of the sorted-subset datasets indicated that sequencing was incomplete. Sampling was restricted to blood, and TCR repertoires in tissues likely differ from the TCR repertoires found in blood. Across several donors, approximately 5% of naive CD4, roughly 3.8% of naive CD8, 2% to 2.5% of memory CD4, and roughly 0.41% of memory CD8 clonotypes were shared. Compared with non-shared clonotypes, the clonotypes found in all four sorted-subset donors had higher generation probabilities. Naive subsets generally had larger estimated clonotype richness than memory subsets.

The donors were healthy, HIV-negative adults who had no recently reported acute infections or vaccinations. Only Caucasian adults living in Nashville, Tennessee, USA were represented among the donors. Magnetic negative selection was used to enrich CD4+ T cells, after which naive cells were positively selected on CD45RA and the negative fraction became the memory subset. After blood collection by leukapheresis, PBMCs were isolated using Ficoll-Histopaque density gradient centrifugation and then cryopreserved in the vapor phase of liquid nitrogen. Purity and quantity of every magnetically sorted T cell population were checked by analytical flow cytometry. From each sorted fraction, genomic DNA was isolated and quantified by UV absorbance on a Nanodrop 2000c. A remark on this clone: Its antigen remains unidentified. Base qualities are not recorded, but no much larger clone differs from it by a single base.

The sequencing input was memory CD4+ T cells sorted from blood. The label giving this sample's cell subset or site can be read as: CD45RA-negative fraction. The chain couples TRBV13 to TRBJ2-7; the D gene is perhaps TRBD2, on 5 matching bases. This TCR came from a man aged 18 to 30 in good health. The nucleotides read TGTGCCAGCAGCTTAGGCCTAGCCTCCGAGCAGTACTTC. Translated, this gives CASSLGLASEQYF.